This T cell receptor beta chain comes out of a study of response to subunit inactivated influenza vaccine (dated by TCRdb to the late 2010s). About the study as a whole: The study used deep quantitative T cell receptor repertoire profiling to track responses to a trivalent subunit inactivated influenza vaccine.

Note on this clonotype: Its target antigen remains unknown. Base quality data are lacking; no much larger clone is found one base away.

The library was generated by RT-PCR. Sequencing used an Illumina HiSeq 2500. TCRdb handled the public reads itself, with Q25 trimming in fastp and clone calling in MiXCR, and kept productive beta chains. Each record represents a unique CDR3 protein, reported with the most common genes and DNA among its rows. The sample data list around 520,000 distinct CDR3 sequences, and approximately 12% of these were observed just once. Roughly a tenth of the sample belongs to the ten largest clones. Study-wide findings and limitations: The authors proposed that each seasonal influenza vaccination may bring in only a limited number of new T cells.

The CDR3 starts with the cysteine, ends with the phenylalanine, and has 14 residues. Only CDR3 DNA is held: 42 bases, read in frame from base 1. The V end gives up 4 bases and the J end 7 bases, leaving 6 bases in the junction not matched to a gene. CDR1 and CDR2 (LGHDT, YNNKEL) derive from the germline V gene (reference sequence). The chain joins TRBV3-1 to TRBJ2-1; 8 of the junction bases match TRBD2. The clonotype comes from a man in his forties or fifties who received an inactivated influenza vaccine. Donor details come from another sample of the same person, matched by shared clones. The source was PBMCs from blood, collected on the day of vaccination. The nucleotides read TGTGCCAGCAGCCTACGGGGGGGGTCAAATGAGCAGTTCTTC. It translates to CASSLRGGSNEQFF.